What follows is one T cell receptor (beta chain) and its context. The data derive from a study of blood T cell repertoires in COVID-19. In the source study's methods: By means of reference gene primer amplification, nucleated cell counts were estimated. Profiling relied on immunoSEQ multiplex PCR, and the TCRdb table lists in-frame clones only, not all of them. Clonal size and the V and J genes are those of that table, whereas D and trimming came from the DNA. The sample shows around 250,000 clones, 82% of them seen only once. The CDR3 has 14 residues. V lost 1 base, J lost 4 bases, and 12 bases lay in between. From germline, CDR1 is SGHNT and CDR2 YYREEE (reference sequence). Before being deemed recovered, Cohort 3 donors had two negative PCRs, clearance, or symptom resolution.

This sequence originates from a man aged 40-50 years who had recovered from COVID-19. The specimen sequenced was PBMCs or T cells enriched from blood (not recorded which). This chain uses TRBV5-4 with TRBJ2-7; D call uncertain. CDR3 bases: TGTGCCAGCAGCTTGACGGGTGGTGCTTACGAGCAGTACTTC. As protein: CASSLTGGAYEQYF.